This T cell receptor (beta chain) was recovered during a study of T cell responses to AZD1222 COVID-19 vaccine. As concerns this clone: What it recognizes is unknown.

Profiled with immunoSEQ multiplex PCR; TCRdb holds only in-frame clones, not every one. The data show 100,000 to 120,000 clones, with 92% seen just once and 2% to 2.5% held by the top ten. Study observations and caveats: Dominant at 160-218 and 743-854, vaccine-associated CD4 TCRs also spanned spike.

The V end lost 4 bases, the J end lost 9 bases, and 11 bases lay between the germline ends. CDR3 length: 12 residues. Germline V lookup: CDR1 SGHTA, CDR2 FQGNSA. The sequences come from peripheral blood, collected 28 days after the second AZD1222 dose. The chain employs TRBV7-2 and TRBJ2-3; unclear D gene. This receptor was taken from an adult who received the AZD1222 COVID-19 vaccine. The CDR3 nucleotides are TGTGCCAGCAGCTCGCCGTTTAGGACGCAGTATTTT. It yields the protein CASSSPFRTQYF.